This is a list of T cell receptor beta chains from one sample in a study of preoperative IRX-2 immunotherapy in early breast cancer. Generated by immunoSEQ multiplex PCR, the TCRdb table keeps only in-frame clones and is missing some. The repertoire holds around 60,000 clones, with approximately 95% as singletons. The material was obtained from a patient treated with IRX-2 immunotherapy. The origin of the receptors is a human donor with breast cancer. Both conserved end residues are trimmed from each CDR3. Each record gives: CDR3 protein, V gene, clone size, J gene, D gene. The D gene is left open where the match is weak. Clone size is stated in some rows and not others, as once, few, many or a class when expanded.

CDR3aa: ASSLWGRTSTSAQY
v_gene: TRBV27
abundance: once
j_gene: TRBJ2-7
d_gene: TRBD2

CDR3aa: ASTLSIGTGAGELF
v_gene: TRBV19
abundance: .
j_gene: TRBJ2-2
d_gene: TRBD1

CDR3aa: ASSRTGSDSPLH
v_gene: TRBV6-6
abundance: .
j_gene: TRBJ1-6
d_gene: TRBD1

CDR3aa: ASSLGWAGAEAF
v_gene: TRBV5-1
abundance: .
j_gene: TRBJ1-1
d_gene: .

CDR3aa: ASRRDRTGANYGYT
v_gene: TRBV28
abundance: .
j_gene: TRBJ1-2
d_gene: .

CDR3aa: ASRLGSGTEAF
v_gene: TRBV6-1
abundance: once
j_gene: TRBJ1-1
d_gene: .

CDR3aa: ATGQLNYEQY
v_gene: TRBV28
abundance: .
j_gene: TRBJ2-7
d_gene: .

CDR3aa: ASSKVDGENQPQH
v_gene: TRBV21-1
abundance: .
j_gene: TRBJ1-5
d_gene: .

CDR3aa: ASSPGGKETPLH
v_gene: TRBV28
abundance: .
j_gene: TRBJ1-6
d_gene: .

CDR3aa: ASSLAPDGEQY
v_gene: TRBV7-9
abundance: .
j_gene: .
d_gene: .

CDR3aa: ASSQVKGRTEAF
v_gene: TRBV14
abundance: .
j_gene: TRBJ1-1
d_gene: .

CDR3aa: ASSQDLGTDTQY
v_gene: TRBV4-3
abundance: .
j_gene: TRBJ2-3
d_gene: .

CDR3aa: ASSLRLARGETQY
v_gene: TRBV7-7
abundance: .
j_gene: TRBJ2-5
d_gene: .

CDR3aa: ASSLKQPVGMGGTYEQY
v_gene: TRBV7-2
abundance: .
j_gene: TRBJ2-7
d_gene: .

CDR3aa: ASSGRTGGLPIGYT
v_gene: TRBV5-4
abundance: .
j_gene: TRBJ1-2
d_gene: TRBD1

CDR3aa: AAGGVVNTEAF
v_gene: TRBV6-1
abundance: .
j_gene: TRBJ1-1
d_gene: .

CDR3aa: ASRPGQAYEQY
v_gene: TRBV2
abundance: .
j_gene: TRBJ2-7
d_gene: TRBD1

CDR3aa: ASSLGTDTEAF
v_gene: TRBV18
abundance: .
j_gene: TRBJ1-1
d_gene: .

CDR3aa: ASSQFFGTTGELF
v_gene: TRBV4-1
abundance: .
j_gene: TRBJ2-2
d_gene: .

CDR3aa: ASSAGTSYGYT
v_gene: TRBV6-5
abundance: .
j_gene: TRBJ1-2
d_gene: .

CDR3aa: ASSVTGPEAF
v_gene: TRBV6-1
abundance: once
j_gene: TRBJ1-1
d_gene: .

CDR3aa: ASSQKTSGAQETQY
v_gene: TRBV5-4
abundance: .
j_gene: TRBJ2-5
d_gene: TRBD2

CDR3aa: ASSFRISDNEQF
v_gene: TRBV7-2
abundance: .
j_gene: TRBJ2-1
d_gene: .

CDR3aa: ASSTGPRQY
v_gene: TRBV19
abundance: .
j_gene: TRBJ2-7
d_gene: .

CDR3aa: ASSLLPGRGANEKLF
v_gene: TRBV27
abundance: .
j_gene: TRBJ1-4
d_gene: .

CDR3aa: ASTPAVQNSPLH
v_gene: TRBV5-5
abundance: few
j_gene: TRBJ1-6
d_gene: .

CDR3aa: ASSVGVDSNQPQH
v_gene: TRBV9
abundance: .
j_gene: TRBJ1-5
d_gene: .

CDR3aa: ASSLARRGGEQPQH
v_gene: TRBV7-9
abundance: .
j_gene: TRBJ1-5
d_gene: .

CDR3aa: ASSQFVGTENYGYT
v_gene: TRBV4-3
abundance: .
j_gene: TRBJ1-2
d_gene: TRBD1

CDR3aa: AWGGDHGELF
v_gene: TRBV30
abundance: .
j_gene: TRBJ2-2
d_gene: .

CDR3aa: ATSRDRGGGTDTQY
v_gene: TRBV15
abundance: .
j_gene: TRBJ2-3
d_gene: .

CDR3aa: ASSPGLAPSYEQY
v_gene: TRBV5-1
abundance: .
j_gene: TRBJ2-7
d_gene: TRBD2

CDR3aa: ASSPGTGSQETQY
v_gene: TRBV18
abundance: .
j_gene: TRBJ2-5
d_gene: TRBD1

CDR3aa: ASSVTGGAEETQY
v_gene: TRBV5-1
abundance: .
j_gene: TRBJ2-5
d_gene: TRBD2

CDR3aa: ASSAGAGAQETQY
v_gene: TRBV9
abundance: .
j_gene: TRBJ2-5
d_gene: TRBD2